Each of the 21 T cell receptor beta chains below was sequenced from the same sample in a study of shared clonotypes between healthy human individuals. Repertoires were generated with immunoSEQ multiplex PCR, while TCRdb's copy carries only in-frame clones and drops some. The sample carries around 200,000 clones, over 85% recorded once. The sample was naive CD4+ T cells sorted from blood. Subset meaning: CD45RA+ positively selected. These receptor sequences come from a woman aged 25-40 years in good health.

V gene TRBV28 combines with J gene TRBJ2-7; TRBD1 agrees at 7 bases. Unmatched junction bases numbered 1, after V lost 5 bases and J lost 6 bases. Germline lookup yields CDR1 MDHEN and CDR2 SYDVKM. This CDR3 has 11 residues. CDR3 sequence (DNA): TGTGCCAGCAGTGACAGGGTCGAGCAGTACTTC. It specifies CASSDRVEQYF.

The chain uses TRBV18 and TRBJ2-5, with 8 bases that match TRBD1. Germline V gene sequence: CDR1 KGHSH, CDR2 LQKENI. V gave up 2 bases and J gave up 1 base; unmatched junction bases: 6. The CDR3 is made up of 16 amino acids. Here the CDR3 reads CASSPSGQDFQETQYF. The CDR3 DNA is TGTGCCAGCTCACCATCGGGACAGGACTTCCAAGAGACCCAGTACTTC.

V is TRBV7-2 and J is TRBJ2-7, with TRBD2 matching 8 bases. J lost 0 bases, V lost 6 bases, and 7 bases had no gene match. This CDR3 is built from 15 residues. Per germline, CDR1 SGHTA and CDR2 FQGNSA. CDR3 amino acids: CASSKRGGYSYEQYF. The CDR3 region has the DNA TGTGCCAGCAGTAAACGGGGGGGTTACTCCTACGAGCAGTACTTC.

The rearrangement uses TRBV7-2 and TRBJ2-2; a weak D match, TRBD1 (6 bases). Germline V gene data show CDR1 as SGHTA and CDR2 as FQGNSA. CDR3 length: 14 residues. The V end lost 3 bases, the J end lost 5 bases, and 10 bases lay between the germline ends. CDR3 amino acids: CASSLGAWTGELFF. The CDR3 DNA reads as TGTGCCAGCAGCTTGGGGGCATGGACCGGGGAGCTGTTTTTT.

V usage is TRBV18 and J usage is TRBJ2-7; D uncertain. The ends were cut back, 2 bases at V and 1 base at J, with 12 bases in the middle. This CDR3 spans 15 amino acids. The germline gives CDR1 KGHSH, CDR2 LQKENI. The CDR3 spells CASSPGQAISYEQYF. The CDR3 region has the DNA TGTGCCAGCTCACCAGGCCAGGCAATATCCTACGAGCAGTACTTC.

The chain has TRBV10-3 and TRBJ2-2; possible D gene TRBD1, 6 bases. Trimming shortened V by 6 bases and J by 4 bases, and 15 bases separated the two germline ends. Germline-derived CDR1 and CDR2 are ENHRY and SYGVKD. The CDR3 runs to 15 residues. The CDR3 DNA follows: TGTGCCATCAGCGTACAGGGATCGGGCACCGGGGAGCTGTTTTTT. Protein product: CAISVQGSGTGELFF.

V and J are TRBV10-3 and TRBJ1-5; no definite D call. The CDR3 totals 14 residues. Trimming took off 2 bases at V and 3 bases at J, with 8 bases between the two ends. CDR1 is ENHRY and CDR2 is SYGVKD in the germline V gene. CDR3 protein: CAISEGRNNQPQHF. CDR3 DNA sequence: TGTGCCATCAGTGAGGGAAGAAACAATCAGCCCCAGCATTTT.

The gene calls are TRBV6-1 and TRBJ1-5; D might be TRBD1 (5 bases). Germline CDR1 is MNHNS and CDR2 is SASEGT. V was cut by 6 bases and J by 3 bases, with 9 bases left in between. The CDR3 is made up of 13 amino acids. The CDR3 sequence: CASRQVYNQPQHF. For the CDR3, the DNA is TGTGCCAGCAGACAGGTTTACAATCAGCCCCAGCATTTT.

The rearrangement joins TRBV2 to TRBJ2-5, with D possibly matching TRBD1 (5 bases). The length of the CDR3 is 14 residues. The V end lost 4 bases, the J end lost 2 bases, and 11 bases lay between the germline ends. Germline-derived CDR1 and CDR2 are SNHLY and FYNNEI. The CDR3 DNA is TGTGCCAGCAGTGGGTCAGGGATACAAGAGACCCAGTACTTC. It specifies CASSGSGIQETQYF.

This clone was counted only a few times. This rearrangement joins TRBV2 to TRBJ2-7, with TRBD1 identical over 8 bases. The germline CDR1 and CDR2 sequences are SNHLY and FYNNEI. The V gene end was trimmed by 6 bases and the J gene end by 0 bases; junction bases not matched to a gene: 4. The CDR3 consists of 14 residues. The CDR3 region has the DNA TGTGCCAGCAGGGACAGGGCCCTCTCCTACGAGCAGTACTTC. Residues: CASRDRALSYEQYF.

The chain joins TRBV5-8 to TRBJ2-5, with TRBD2 identical over 7 bases. V gave up 1 base and J gave up 4 bases; unmatched junction bases: 13. CDR3 size: 17 residues. CDR1 and CDR2 from the germline V gene are SGHTS and YDEGEE. The CDR3 DNA is TGTGCCAGCAGCTTGCTTCTCCTCGCGGGAGTATCAGAGACCCAGTACTTC. Its translation is CASSLLLLAGVSETQYF.

This rearrangement joins TRBV7-2 to TRBJ2-5, with 8 nucleotides matching TRBD2. Germline CDR1 reads SGHTA; CDR2 reads FQGNSA. V was pared by 1 base and J by 1 base, with 5 bases of the junction left unmatched. The CDR3 extends over 16 amino acids. For the CDR3, the DNA is TGTGCCAGCAGCTTAGTGACCCTAGCGGGCCAAGAGACCCAGTACTTC. Protein: CASSLVTLAGQETQYF.

The genes are TRBV30 and TRBJ2-7; unclear D gene. The length of the CDR3 is 13 residues. V shed 6 bases and J shed 4 bases, with 16 bases lying between them. Germline CDR1 and CDR2: GTSNPN and SVGIG (reference sequence). The CDR3 DNA is TGTGCCTGCTCTTATATGGAATTGTACGAGCAGTACTTC. Amino acids: CACSYMELYEQYF. The entire variable domain, with the rest obtained from reference TRBV30 and TRBJ2-7, is as follows: SQTIHQWPATLVQPVGSPLSLECTVEGTSNPNLYWYRQAAGRGLQLLFYSVGIGQISSEVPQNLSASRPQDRQFILSSKKLLLSDSGFYLCACSYMELYEQYFGPGTRLTVT.

The gene calls are TRBV27 and TRBJ2-7; TRBD2 matches at 10 bases. The germline V gene encodes CDR1 MNHEY and CDR2 SMNVEV (reference sequence). CDR3 length equals 15 residues. Trimming at V came to 5 bases and at J to 4 bases, leaving 8 bases not matched to a gene. CDR3 sequence (DNA): TGTGCCAGCAGTCCTGTAGCGGGAGGACGATACGAGCAGTACTTC. Translating it yields CASSPVAGGRYEQYF.

The chain couples TRBV28 to TRBJ1-1; D not resolved. The CDR3 is 14 amino acids. CDR1 and CDR2 from the germline V gene are MDHEN and SYDVKM. Trimming cost V 6 bases and J 3 bases, with 14 bases left between them. CDR3 loop: CASRLTLRDTEAFF. CDR3 DNA: TGTGCCAGCAGGTTGACCCTAAGGGACACTGAAGCTTTCTTT.

The rearrangement links TRBV9 to TRBJ2-7; 8 bases match TRBD2. The trim removed 4 bases at V and 3 bases at J, leaving 9 bases unmatched. The CDR3 runs to 15 residues. Germline CDR1 reads SGDLS; CDR2 reads YYNGEE. The CDR3 region is CASSPQLAEDYEQYF. For the CDR3, the DNA is TGTGCCAGCAGCCCCCAACTAGCGGAGGACTACGAGCAGTACTTC.

The chain carries TRBV7-2 and TRBJ2-7, with 8 bases lining up with TRBD1. The CDR3 covers 14 residues. The V segment lost 3 bases and the J segment 1 base; nucleotides outside the gene matches: 2. Per germline, CDR1 SGHTA and CDR2 FQGNSA. CDR3 loop: CASSLTGASYEQYF. In DNA, the CDR3 is TGTGCCAGCAGCTTGACAGGGGCGTCCTACGAGCAGTACTTC.

The chain links TRBV7-6 to TRBJ2-5; 7 bases agree with TRBD2. The tail of the sequence fits TRBJ2-7 better, so the J call may be wrong. CDR1 and CDR2 from the germline V gene are SGHVS and FNYEAQ. CDR3 length: 15 amino acids. Here the CDR3 reads CASSLAGGFSYEQYF. In DNA, the CDR3 is TGTGCCAGCAGCTTAGCGGGAGGGTTCTCCTACGAGCAGTACTTC.

This rearrangement joins TRBV7-3 to TRBJ2-2; possible D gene TRBD2, 5 bases. Deletions cut 6 bases from V and 2 bases from J, with 13 bases between. Germline V CDR1 and CDR2: SGHTA, FQGTGA. The CDR3 totals 15 residues. CDR3 DNA sequence: TGTGCCAGCAGAGTTAGCGCCGGCAACACCGGGGAGCTGTTTTTT. Translation: CASRVSAGNTGELFF.

This clone was counted a single time. V and J are TRBV7-6 and TRBJ2-5, with D perhaps matching TRBD1 (6 bases). The assigned J gene may be wrong: the sequence end matches TRBJ2-7 better. Germline-derived CDR1 and CDR2 are SGHVS and FNYEAQ. The CDR3 loop spans 13 amino acids. The CDR3 sequence: CASSPSGVREQYF. In DNA form, the CDR3 reads TGTGCCAGCAGCCCCTCAGGGGTTCGCGAGCAGTACTTC.

The chain combines TRBV5-6 with TRBJ2-7; 10 positions agree with TRBD1. V was pared by 0 bases and J by 4 bases, with 1 base of the junction left unmatched. The V gene's germline CDR1 is SGHDT and CDR2 YYEEEE. The CDR3 covers 14 residues. CDR3 nucleotides: TGTGCCAGCAGCTTGGGACAGGGGGCTTACGAGCAGTACTTC. Translating gives CASSLGQGAYEQYF.